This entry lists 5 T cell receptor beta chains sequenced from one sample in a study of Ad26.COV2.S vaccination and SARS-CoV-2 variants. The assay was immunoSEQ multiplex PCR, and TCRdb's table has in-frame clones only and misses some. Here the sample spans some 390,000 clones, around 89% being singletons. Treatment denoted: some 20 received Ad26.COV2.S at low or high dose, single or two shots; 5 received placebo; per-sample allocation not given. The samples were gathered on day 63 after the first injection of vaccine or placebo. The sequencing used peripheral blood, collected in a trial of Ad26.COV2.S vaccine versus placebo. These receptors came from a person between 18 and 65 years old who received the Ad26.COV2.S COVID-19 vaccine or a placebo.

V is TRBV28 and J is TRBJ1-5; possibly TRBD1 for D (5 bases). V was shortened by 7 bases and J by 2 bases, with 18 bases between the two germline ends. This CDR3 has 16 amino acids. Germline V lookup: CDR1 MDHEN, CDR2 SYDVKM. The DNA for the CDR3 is TGTGCCAGCATCTGGGGGGGAGTTGACGGCAATCAGCCCCAGCATTTT. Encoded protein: CASIWGGVDGNQPQHF.

The DNA of the CDR3 is TGCGCCAGCAGCCCCCAGGGGGGACAGATCCAAGAGACCCAGTACTTC. Amino acids: CASSPQGGQIQETQYF. The rearrangement links TRBV5-1 to TRBJ2-5; D is perhaps TRBD1 (7 bases). CDR1 and CDR2 from the germline V gene are SGHRS and YFSETQ. The CDR3 sequence is 16 residues long. Trimming stripped 4 bases from V and 1 base from J, with 17 bases between.

The CDR3 reads CASSYDPVFIYGYTF. DNA of the CDR3: TGTGCCAGCAGTTACGATCCAGTTTTCATCTATGGCTACACCTTC. The chain carries TRBV6-5 and TRBJ1-2; D call uncertain. This CDR3 region has 15 residues. The ends were cut back, 2 bases at V and 4 bases at J, with 14 bases in the middle. From germline, CDR1 is MNHEY and CDR2 SVGAGI.

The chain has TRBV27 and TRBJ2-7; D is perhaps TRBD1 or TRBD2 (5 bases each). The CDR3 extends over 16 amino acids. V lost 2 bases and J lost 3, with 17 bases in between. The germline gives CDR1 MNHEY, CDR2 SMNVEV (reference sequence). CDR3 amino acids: CASSLLGPAPLYEQYF. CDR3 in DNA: TGTGCCAGCAGTTTACTGGGACCCGCACCCCTCTACGAGCAGTACTTC.

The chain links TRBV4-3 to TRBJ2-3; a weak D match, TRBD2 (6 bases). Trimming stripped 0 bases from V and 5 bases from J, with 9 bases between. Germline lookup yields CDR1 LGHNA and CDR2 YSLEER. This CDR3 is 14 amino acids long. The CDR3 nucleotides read TGCGCCAGCAGCCAAGATGGGCGGGGAGATACGCAGTATTTT. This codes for CASSQDGRGDTQYF.